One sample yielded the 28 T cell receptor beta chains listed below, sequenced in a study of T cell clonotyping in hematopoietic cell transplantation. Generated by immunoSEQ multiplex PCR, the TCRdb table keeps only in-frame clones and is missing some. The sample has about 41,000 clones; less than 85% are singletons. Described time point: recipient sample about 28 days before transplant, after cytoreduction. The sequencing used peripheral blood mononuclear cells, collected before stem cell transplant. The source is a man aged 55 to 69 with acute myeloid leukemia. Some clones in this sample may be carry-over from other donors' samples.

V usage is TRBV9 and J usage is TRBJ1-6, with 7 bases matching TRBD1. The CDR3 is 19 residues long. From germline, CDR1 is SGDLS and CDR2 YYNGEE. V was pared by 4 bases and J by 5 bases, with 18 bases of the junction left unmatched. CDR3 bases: TGTGCCAGCAGCATATCTCTCCAGCCCGGGACAGAGGATAATTCACCCCTCCACTTT. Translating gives CASSISLQPGTEDNSPLHF.

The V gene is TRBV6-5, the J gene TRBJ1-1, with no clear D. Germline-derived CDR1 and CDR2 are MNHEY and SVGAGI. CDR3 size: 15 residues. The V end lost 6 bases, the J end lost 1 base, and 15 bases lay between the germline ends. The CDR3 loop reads CASSFLRLPNTEAFF. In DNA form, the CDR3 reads TGTGCCAGCAGCTTCCTACGGCTCCCGAACACTGAAGCTTTCTTT.

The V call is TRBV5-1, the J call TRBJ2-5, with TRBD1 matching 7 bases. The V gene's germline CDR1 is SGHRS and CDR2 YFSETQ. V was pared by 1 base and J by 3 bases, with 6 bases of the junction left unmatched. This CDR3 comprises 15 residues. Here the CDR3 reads CASSLYSGTEETQYF. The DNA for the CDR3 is TGCGCCAGCAGCTTGTACTCGGGGACAGAAGAGACCCAGTACTTC.

The CDR3 protein is CASSVGTTSTDTQYF. CDR3 sequence (DNA): TGTGCCAGCAGCGTAGGGACAACTAGCACAGATACGCAGTATTTT. The chain combines TRBV9 with TRBJ2-3; maybe TRBD1 (5 bases). The ends were cut back, 0 bases at V and 0 bases at J, with 8 bases in the middle. CDR3 length equals 15 residues. The germline V gene encodes CDR1 SGDLS and CDR2 YYNGEE.

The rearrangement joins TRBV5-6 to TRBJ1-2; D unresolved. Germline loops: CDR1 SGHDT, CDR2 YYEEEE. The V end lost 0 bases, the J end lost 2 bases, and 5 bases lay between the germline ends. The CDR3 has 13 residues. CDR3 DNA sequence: TGTGCCAGCAGCTTGGATGACAACTATGGCTACACCTTC. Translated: CASSLDDNYGYTF.

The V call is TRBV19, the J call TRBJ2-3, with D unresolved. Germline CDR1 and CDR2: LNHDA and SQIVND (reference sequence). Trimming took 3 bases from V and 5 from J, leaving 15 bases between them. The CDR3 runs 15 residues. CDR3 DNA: TGTGCCAGTAGTATGAGAGCTTTGGGTGTAGATACGCAGTATTTT. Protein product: CASSMRALGVDTQYF.

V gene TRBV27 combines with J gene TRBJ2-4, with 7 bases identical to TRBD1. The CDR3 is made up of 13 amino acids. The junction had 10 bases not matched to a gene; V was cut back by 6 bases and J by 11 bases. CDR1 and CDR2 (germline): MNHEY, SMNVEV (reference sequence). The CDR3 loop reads CASSQQGRTFQYF. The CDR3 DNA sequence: TGTGCCAGCAGCCAACAGGGGCGGACATTTCAGTACTTC.

CDR3 loop: CASSAKQGSHNSPLHF. CDR3 coding DNA: TGTGCCAGCAGCGCAAAACAGGGATCCCATAATTCACCCCTCCACTTT. The chain combines TRBV9 with TRBJ1-6; maybe TRBD1 (6 bases). V lost 3 bases, J lost 5 bases, and 15 bases lay in between. The CDR3 is 16 residues long. CDR1 and CDR2 from the germline V gene are SGDLS and YYNGEE.

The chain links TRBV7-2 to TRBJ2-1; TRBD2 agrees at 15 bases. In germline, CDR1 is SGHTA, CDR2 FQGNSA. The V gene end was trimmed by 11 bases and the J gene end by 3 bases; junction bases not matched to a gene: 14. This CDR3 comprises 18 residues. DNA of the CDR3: TGTGCCCGCCACCGGGGACTAGCGGGGGGACGATTCTACAATGAGCAGTTCTTC. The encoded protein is CARHRGLAGGRFYNEQFF.

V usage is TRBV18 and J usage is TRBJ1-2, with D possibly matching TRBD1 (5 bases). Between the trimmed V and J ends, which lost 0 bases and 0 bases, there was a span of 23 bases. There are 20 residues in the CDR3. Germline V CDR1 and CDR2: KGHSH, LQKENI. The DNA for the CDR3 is TGTGCCAGCTCACCACCGGTCGGGGGGTCGGAGGAATCTTCTAACTATGGCTACACCTTC. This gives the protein CASSPPVGGSEESSNYGYTF. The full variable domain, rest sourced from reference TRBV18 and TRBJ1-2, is NAGVMQNPRHLVRRRGQEARLRCSPMKGHSHVYWYRQLPEEGLKFMVYLQKENIIDESGMPKERFSAEFPKEGPSILRIQQVVRGDSAAYFCASSPPVGGSEESSNYGYTFGSGTRLTVV.

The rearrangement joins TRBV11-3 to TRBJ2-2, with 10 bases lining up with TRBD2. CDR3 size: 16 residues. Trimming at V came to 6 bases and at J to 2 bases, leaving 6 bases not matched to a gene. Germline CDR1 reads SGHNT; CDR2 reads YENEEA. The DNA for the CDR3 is TGTGCCAGCAGTTATAGCGGGGGGCTTAACACCGGGGAGCTGTTTTTT. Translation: CASSYSGGLNTGELFF.

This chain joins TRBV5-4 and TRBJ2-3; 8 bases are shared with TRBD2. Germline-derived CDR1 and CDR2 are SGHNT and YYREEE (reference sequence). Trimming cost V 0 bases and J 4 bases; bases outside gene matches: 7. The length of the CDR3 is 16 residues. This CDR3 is CASSLAGTRSADTQYF. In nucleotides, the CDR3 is TGTGCCAGCAGCTTGGCCGGGACTAGGTCAGCAGATACGCAGTATTTT.

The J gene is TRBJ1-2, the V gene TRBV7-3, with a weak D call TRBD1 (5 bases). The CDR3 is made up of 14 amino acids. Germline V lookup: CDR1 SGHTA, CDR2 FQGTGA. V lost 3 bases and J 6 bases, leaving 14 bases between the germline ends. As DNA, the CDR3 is TGTGCCAGCAGCTTCACAGGCGGTGGGGATGGCTACACCTTC. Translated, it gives CASSFTGGGDGYTF.

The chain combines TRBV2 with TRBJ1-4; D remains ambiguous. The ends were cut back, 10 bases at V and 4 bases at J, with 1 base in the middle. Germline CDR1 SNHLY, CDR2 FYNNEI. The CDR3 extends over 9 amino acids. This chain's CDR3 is CAINEKLFF. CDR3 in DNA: TGTGCCATTAATGAAAAACTGTTTTTT.

In nucleotides, the CDR3 is TGTGCCAGTAGGGTTGGACAGGGACTAGATACGCAGTATTTT. Residues: CASRVGQGLDTQYF. The V call is TRBV19, the J call TRBJ2-3; 8 bases line up with TRBD1. With V trimmed by 6 bases and J by 5 bases, 7 bases remained unmatched. The CDR3 contains 14 residues. CDR1 and CDR2 (germline): LNHDA, SQIVND (reference sequence).

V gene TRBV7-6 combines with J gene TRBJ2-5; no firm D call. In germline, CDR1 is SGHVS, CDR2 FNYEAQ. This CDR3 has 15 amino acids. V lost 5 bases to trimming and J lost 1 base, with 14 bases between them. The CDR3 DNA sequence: TGTGCCAGCAGCCTTAGTCCCACGTTCCAAGAGACCCAGTACTTC. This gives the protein CASSLSPTFQETQYF.

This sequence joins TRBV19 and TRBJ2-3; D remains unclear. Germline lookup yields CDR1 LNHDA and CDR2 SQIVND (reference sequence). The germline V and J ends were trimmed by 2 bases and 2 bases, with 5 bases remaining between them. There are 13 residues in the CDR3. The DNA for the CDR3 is TGTGCCAGTAGTATACCGCCCACAGATACGCAGTATTTT. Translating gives CASSIPPTDTQYF.

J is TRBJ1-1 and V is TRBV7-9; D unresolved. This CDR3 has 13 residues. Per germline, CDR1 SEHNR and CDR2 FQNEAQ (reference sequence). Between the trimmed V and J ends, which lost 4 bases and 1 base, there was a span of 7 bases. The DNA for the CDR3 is TGTGCCAGCAGCTCCTCCGGGAACACTGAAGCTTTCTTT. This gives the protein CASSSSGNTEAFF.

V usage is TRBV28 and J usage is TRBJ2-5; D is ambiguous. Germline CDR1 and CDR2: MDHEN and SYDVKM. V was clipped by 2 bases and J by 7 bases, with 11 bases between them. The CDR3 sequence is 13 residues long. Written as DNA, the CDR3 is TGTGCCAGCAGTTTAAGGTTTGGAACGACCCAGTACTTC. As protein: CASSLRFGTTQYF.

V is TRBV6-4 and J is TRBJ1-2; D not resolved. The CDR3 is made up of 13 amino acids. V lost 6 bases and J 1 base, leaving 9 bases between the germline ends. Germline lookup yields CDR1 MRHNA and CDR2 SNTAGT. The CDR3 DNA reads TGTGCCAGCAGCTTGGGGAATAACTATGGCTACACCTTC. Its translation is CASSLGNNYGYTF.

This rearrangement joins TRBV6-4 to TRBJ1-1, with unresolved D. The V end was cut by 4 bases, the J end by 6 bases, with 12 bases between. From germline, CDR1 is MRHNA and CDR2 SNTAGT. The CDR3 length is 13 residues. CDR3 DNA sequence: TGTGCCAGCAGTGGAGTCCCGGGCGCTGAAGCTTTCTTT. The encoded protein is CASSGVPGAEAFF.

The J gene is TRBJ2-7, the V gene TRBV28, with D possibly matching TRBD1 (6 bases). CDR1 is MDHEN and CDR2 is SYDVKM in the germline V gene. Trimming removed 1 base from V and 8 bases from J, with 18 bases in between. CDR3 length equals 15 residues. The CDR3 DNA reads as TGTGCCAGCAGTTTATTCGGGACAAGTTATACCAAGCAGTACTTC. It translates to CASSLFGTSYTKQYF.

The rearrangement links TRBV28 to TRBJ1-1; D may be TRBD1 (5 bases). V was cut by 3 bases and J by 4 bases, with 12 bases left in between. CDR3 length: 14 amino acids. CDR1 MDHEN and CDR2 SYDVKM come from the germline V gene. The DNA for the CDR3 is TGTGCCAGCAGTTTTCCCCAGGGTATCACTGAAGCTTTCTTT. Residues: CASSFPQGITEAFF.

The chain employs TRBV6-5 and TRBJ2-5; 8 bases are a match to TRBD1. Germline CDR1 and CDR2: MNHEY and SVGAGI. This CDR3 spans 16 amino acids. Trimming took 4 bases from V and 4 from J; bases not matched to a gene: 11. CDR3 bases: TGTGCCAGCAGTTCCTTCTTCGACAGGGGAAGAGAGACCCAGTACTTC. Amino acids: CASSSFFDRGRETQYF.

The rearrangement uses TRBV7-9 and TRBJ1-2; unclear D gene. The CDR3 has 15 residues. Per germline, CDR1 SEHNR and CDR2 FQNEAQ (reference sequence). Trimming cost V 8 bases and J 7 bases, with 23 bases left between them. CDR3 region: CASSTSGGASAGYTF. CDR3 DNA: TGTGCCAGCTCCACGTCGGGAGGAGCTTCGGCTGGCTACACCTTC.

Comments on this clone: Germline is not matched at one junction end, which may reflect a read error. This CDR3 is CASREDRTSYEQYF. In nucleotides, the CDR3 is TGTGCCAGCAGAGAAGACAGGACCTCCTACGAGCAGTACTTC. The V and J genes are TRBV2 and TRBJ2-7; perhaps TRBD1 as D (6 bases). CDR3 size: 14 residues. Germline CDR1 and CDR2: SNHLY and FYNNEI.

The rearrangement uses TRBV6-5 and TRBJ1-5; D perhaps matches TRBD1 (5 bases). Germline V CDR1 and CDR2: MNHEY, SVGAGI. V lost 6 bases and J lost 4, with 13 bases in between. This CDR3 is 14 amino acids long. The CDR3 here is CASSPWGGNQPQHF. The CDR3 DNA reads TGTGCCAGCAGCCCCTGGGGGGGTAATCAGCCCCAGCATTTT.

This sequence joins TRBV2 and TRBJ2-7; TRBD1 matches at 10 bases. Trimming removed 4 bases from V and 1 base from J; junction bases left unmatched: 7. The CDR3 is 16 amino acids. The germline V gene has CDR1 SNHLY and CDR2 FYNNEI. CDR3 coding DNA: TGTGCCAGCAGTGTGGGTCCGGGACAGGGGTCCTACGAGCAGTACTTC. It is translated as CASSVGPGQGSYEQYF.